This TCR beta chain was identified in a study of tumor-infiltrating lymphocytes in primary liver carcinoma. Whole-study results and caveats: Relative to blood, tumors carried a significantly larger fraction of the repertoire in their top 250 clones (p = 0.039).

As for this clonotype: The target antigen is unknown. One end of the junction fails to match germline, which may point to a read error.

This CDR3 region has 14 residues. Germline CDR1 SGHDT, CDR2 YYEEEE. A primer matching the constant region was used to make TCR beta cDNA from around 460 ng of total RNA. Employing slightly modified ARM-PCR, three nested multiplex PCR rounds were run, and these gave rise to the TCR beta libraries. Amplification in the first two PCR rounds was performed using TRBV1-TRBV30 forward primers and a C-beta reverse primer for approximately 10 cycles each. TCRdb reprocessed the multiplex PCR reads via MiXCR and lists one record per CDR3 protein. The table records 37,000 or so distinct CDR3 sequences, about 75% of them present only once. Scientists recovered RNA and DNA together from approximately 20-30 mg of unsorted bulk tissue.

This sequence originates from a man aged 35 to 55 with primary liver carcinoma and hepatitis B virus infection. The sequenced sample consisted of tumor-adjacent normal liver tissue. The J gene is TRBJ2-5, the V gene TRBV5-6; D might be TRBD2 (5 bases). The CDR3 bases are TGTACCAGCAGCTTGGAGGCTAGTCAAGAGACCCAGTATTTC. It encodes CTSSLEASQETQYF.